This TCR beta chain comes out of a study of CD8+ T cells in alopecia areata. On the study more broadly: At a dose of 5 to 10 mg twice daily, oral tofacitinib was given to treated patients. Tofacitinib therapy lasting 6 to 18 months was followed by 6 months off drug. Study-wide results and caveats: Greater clonality was observed in lesional scalp samples, especially alopecia totalis/universalis, versus normal scalp.

The germline CDR1 and CDR2 sequences are MNHEY and SMNVEV (reference sequence). This CDR3 is built from 14 residues. The trim removed 8 bases at V and 0 bases at J, leaving 6 bases unmatched. RNA was extracted and reverse transcribed into cDNA as the sequencing template. Produced via immunoSEQ multiplex PCR; TCRdb's table is partial and in-frame only. This sample has 100,000 to 120,000 clones, with around three fifths found just once. Treatment defined: oral pan-JAK inhibitor, 5-10 mg twice daily. As for this clone: Its antigen remains unknown.

The receptor was isolated from a human donor with alopecia areata. Here the sequenced sample was CD4+ T cells sorted from blood, taken at week 24, from a patient treated with tofacitinib. The V call is TRBV27, the J call TRBJ1-1; 7 positions match TRBD1. DNA of the CDR3: TGTGCCAGCGGGCTACAGGGGATGAACACTGAAGCTTTCTTT. Translating it yields CASGLQGMNTEAFF.